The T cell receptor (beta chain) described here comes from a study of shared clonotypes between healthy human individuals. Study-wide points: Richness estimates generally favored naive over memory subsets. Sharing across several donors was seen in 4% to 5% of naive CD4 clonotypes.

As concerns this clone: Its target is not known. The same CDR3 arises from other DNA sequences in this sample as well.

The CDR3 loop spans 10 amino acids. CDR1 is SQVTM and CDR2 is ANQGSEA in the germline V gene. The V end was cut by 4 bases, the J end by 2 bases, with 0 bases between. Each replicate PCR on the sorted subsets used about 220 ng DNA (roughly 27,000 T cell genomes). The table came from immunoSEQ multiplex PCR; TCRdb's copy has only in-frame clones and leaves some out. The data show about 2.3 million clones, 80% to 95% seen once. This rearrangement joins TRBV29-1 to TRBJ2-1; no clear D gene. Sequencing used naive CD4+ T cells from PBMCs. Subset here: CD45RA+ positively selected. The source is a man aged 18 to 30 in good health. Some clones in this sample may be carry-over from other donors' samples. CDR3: CSVAYNEQFF. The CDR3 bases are TGCAGCGTTGCCTACAATGAGCAGTTCTTC.